Below, 29 T cell receptor beta chains from the same sample are listed, as sequenced in a study of CD8 T cells in ankylosing spondylitis. TCRdb re-called the 5' RACE reads with MiXCR, one entry per CDR3 protein. The sample includes 400,000 to 450,000 distinct CDR3 sequences, 17% seen only once; the top ten take about 0.94%. These receptors have no known antigen. Findings and limits, study-wide: Made up of roughly 8 highly homologous variants, a TCR beta motif appeared characteristic of ankylosing spondylitis blood.

Sequencing was done on a sample of blood, either unsorted or a sorted T cell fraction (not recorded which). These TCRs come from a male donor with ankylosing spondylitis.

This chain links TRBV5-6 with TRBJ2-7; D is unclear. Looked up from germline, CDR1 is SGHDT and CDR2 is YYEEEE. This CDR3 has 12 amino acids. Trimming took off 3 bases at V and 7 bases at J, with 11 bases between the two ends. CDR3 sequence: CASSSWGWEQYF. CDR3 nucleotides: TGTGCCAGCAGCTCGTGGGGTTGGGAGCAGTACTTC.

The V gene is TRBV27, the J gene TRBJ1-3; 11 positions agree with TRBD1. The germline gives CDR1 MNHEY, CDR2 SMNVEV (reference sequence). The CDR3 is 16 amino acids. V dropped 6 bases and J dropped 5; count of bases not matched to a gene: 9. The CDR3 region is CASRPSGTGGRNTIYF. DNA of the CDR3: TGTGCCAGCAGACCCTCCGGGACAGGGGGAAGAAACACCATATATTTT.

This clonotype has only a few counts. The V and J genes are TRBV29-1 and TRBJ2-3, with no clear D. Germline V gene lookup returns CDR1 SQVTM and CDR2 ANQGSEA. The CDR3 runs 10 residues. Trimming left V 4 bases short and J 7 bases short, with 6 bases between. The chain's CDR3 is CSVVGNTQYF. As DNA, the CDR3 is TGCAGCGTTGTGGGCAATACGCAGTATTTT.

The chain is built from TRBV20-1 and TRBJ2-5; D unclear. CDR1 is DFQATT, CDR2 SNEGSKA, per germline (reference sequence). With 6 bases removed from V and 5 bases from J, the gap between germline ends came to 7 bases. This CDR3 has 10 residues. The CDR3 DNA sequence: TGCAGTGCCTTCTTTGAGACCCAGTACTTC. It codes for CSAFFETQYF.

The chain uses TRBV7-9 and TRBJ1-2, with a weak D call TRBD1 (6 bases). V was cut by 0 bases and J by 6 bases, with 8 bases left in between. Per the germline V gene, CDR1 is SEHNR and CDR2 is FQNEAQ (reference sequence). The CDR3 is 13 amino acids. The CDR3 nucleotides read TGTGCCAGCAGCTTAGCCTCAGGGGATGGCTACACCTTC. Protein sequence: CASSLASGDGYTF.

Written as DNA, the CDR3 is TGCGCCAGCAGCTTGGTCGCTAGCGGGGGGGATACGCAGTATTTT. The encoded protein is CASSLVASGGDTQYF. V gene TRBV5-1 combines with J gene TRBJ2-3, with 11 bases identical to TRBD2. Germline trimming cut 0 bases from V and 6 bases from J; bases unmatched to any gene: 3. In germline, CDR1 is SGHRS, CDR2 YFSETQ. This CDR3 has 15 amino acids.

CDR3 loop: CSARAPGGSGVPTDTQYF. The CDR3 DNA is TGCAGTGCTAGAGCCCCCGGAGGATCGGGAGTCCCCACAGATACGCAGTATTTT. The rearrangement uses TRBV20-1 and TRBJ2-3; D may be TRBD2 (6 bases). V lost 1 base and J 2 bases, leaving 22 bases between the germline ends. Germline CDR1 is DFQATT and CDR2 is SNEGSKA (reference sequence). CDR3 size: 18 residues.

The rearrangement uses TRBV4-3 and TRBJ2-2, with TRBD1 matching 7 bases. Unmatched junction bases numbered 9, after V lost 4 bases and J lost 7 bases. This CDR3 region has 15 residues. Germline V CDR1 and CDR2: LGHNA, YSLEER. This CDR3 reads CASSPTSGGIGELFF. The CDR3 coding sequence is TGCGCCAGCAGCCCAACCTCAGGGGGAATCGGGGAGCTGTTTTTT.

This clonotype was observed a few times. The chain links TRBV6-6 to TRBJ1-2; 9 bases map to TRBD1. The CDR3 is 13 amino acids. V was clipped by 6 bases and J by 8 bases; unmatched bases: 7. The germline CDR1 and CDR2 sequences are MNHNY and SVGAGI (reference sequence). CDR3 protein: CASSPTGQGGYTF. In nucleotides, the CDR3 is TGTGCCAGCAGCCCAACGGGACAGGGCGGCTACACCTTC.

The V call is TRBV6-5, the J call TRBJ1-1; the D gene is possibly TRBD1 (6 bases). Looked up from germline, CDR1 is MNHEY and CDR2 is SVGAGI. Trimming removed 0 bases at V and 2 bases at J, with 10 bases between. CDR3 length equals 15 residues. Written as DNA, the CDR3 is TGTGCCAGCAGTTACTCGGGGGCGGGAAACACTGAAGCTTTCTTT. Translated, it gives CASSYSGAGNTEAFF.

This clonotype showed up just a few times. The CDR3 region is CASSQGAANEKLFF. DNA of the CDR3: TGTGCCAGCAGTCAGGGGGCAGCTAATGAAAAACTGTTTTTT. The chain is built from TRBV28 and TRBJ1-4; 8 bases match TRBD1. CDR3 length: 14 amino acids. The trim removed 5 bases at V and 3 bases at J, leaving 2 bases unmatched. CDR1 MDHEN and CDR2 SYDVKM come from the germline V gene.

This clonotype has just a few counts. This sequence joins TRBV5-1 and TRBJ2-3; D might be TRBD2 (5 bases). Trimming removed 3 bases at V and 3 bases at J, with 17 bases between. This CDR3 contains 16 residues. Germline CDR1 is SGHRS and CDR2 is YFSETQ. CDR3 in amino acids: CASSSQQGGATDTQYF. The CDR3 DNA follows: TGCGCCAGCAGCTCGCAGCAAGGAGGAGCGACAGATACGCAGTATTTT.

The genes are TRBV6-1 and TRBJ2-7; unclear D gene. The CDR3 totals 14 residues. Trimming took 5 bases from V and 9 from J, leaving 20 bases between them. Per germline, CDR1 MNHNS and CDR2 SASEGT. CDR3 protein: CASSPLRSPGGQYF. In DNA form, the CDR3 reads TGTGCCAGCAGTCCCCTGCGCTCCCCGGGTGGGCAGTACTTC.

This clonotype was picked up a small number of times. This chain uses TRBV28 with TRBJ2-1; D possibly corresponds to TRBD1 (5 bases). Trimming removed 5 bases from V and 5 bases from J, with 16 bases in between. Germline CDR1 MDHEN, CDR2 SYDVKM. The CDR3 extends over 15 amino acids. The CDR3 sequence is CASSTLRVQNNEQFF. CDR3 nucleotide sequence: TGTGCCAGCAGTACGCTCAGGGTGCAAAACAATGAGCAGTTCTTC.

The V and J genes are TRBV4-2 and TRBJ2-6; the D is unclear. The CDR3 spans 17 residues. Trimming left V 5 bases short and J 2 bases short, with 16 bases between. From germline, CDR1 is LGHNA and CDR2 YNFKEQ. CDR3 region: CASSVSEVWAGANVLTF. The CDR3 DNA sequence: TGTGCCAGCAGCGTCTCAGAGGTCTGGGCTGGGGCCAACGTCCTGACTTTC.

The rearrangement links TRBV2 to TRBJ2-1; 8 bases line up with TRBD2. V lost 3 bases to trimming and J lost 4 bases; unmatched junction nucleotides: 5. The CDR3 extends over 15 amino acids. Per germline, CDR1 SNHLY and CDR2 FYNNEI. The CDR3 region has the DNA TGTGCCAGCAGTGAGGTAGCGGGAACTTACAATGAGCAGTTCTTC. Its translation: CASSEVAGTYNEQFF.

V and J are TRBV5-6 and TRBJ2-7; 9 bases are shared with TRBD2. Germline V CDR1 and CDR2: SGHDT, YYEEEE. V dropped 4 bases and J dropped 3; count of bases not matched to a gene: 11. The CDR3 is made up of 16 amino acids. CDR3 bases: TGTGCCAGCAGCATTGGGGCGACTAGCGGAATCTACGAGCAGTACTTC. Its protein product is CASSIGATSGIYEQYF. Using reference TRBV5-6 and TRBJ2-7 for the parts outside the CDR3, the full variable domain is DAGVTQSPTHLIKTRGQQVTLRCSPKSGHDTVSWYQQALGQGPQFIFQYYEEEERQRGNFPDRFSGHQFPNYSSELNVNALLLGDSALYLCASSIGATSGIYEQYFGPGTRLTVT.

CDR3 sequence: CASSFDGSSGNTIYF. CDR3 bases: TGTGCCAGCAGTTTCGACGGGAGCTCTGGAAACACCATATATTTT. The rearrangement links TRBV12-3 or TRBV12-4 to TRBJ1-3; D is uncertain. The CDR3 sequence is 15 residues long. The germline V and J ends were trimmed by 3 bases and 0 bases, with 9 bases remaining between them.

The chain couples TRBV12-3 or TRBV12-4 to TRBJ2-7, with 7 positions matching TRBD2. After removal of 0 bases from V and 2 bases from J, the junction contained 13 bases not matched to a gene. The length of the CDR3 is 18 residues. CDR3 sequence reads: CASSLALGASGTTYEQYF. CDR3 sequence (DNA): TGTGCCAGCAGTTTAGCGCTCGGGGCTAGCGGAACCACCTACGAGCAGTACTTC.

The rearrangement joins TRBV28 to TRBJ2-2, with a possible D match to TRBD2 (5 bases). Trimming shortened V by 10 bases and J by 0 bases, and 15 bases separated the two germline ends. CDR1 and CDR2 from the germline V gene are MDHEN and SYDVKM. The CDR3 contains 15 residues. CDR3 DNA sequence: TGTGCCACCCGCCCGGCCGGGGCGAACACCGGGGAGCTGTTTTTT. It codes for CATRPAGANTGELFF.

The chain combines TRBV12-5 with TRBJ1-1, with D unresolved. The germline CDR1 and CDR2 sequences are LGHNT and FRNRAP. V was cut by 2 bases and J by 5 bases, with 9 bases left in between. The CDR3 runs to 13 residues. The CDR3 is CASGLTGGTEAFF. In DNA form, the CDR3 reads TGTGCTAGTGGTTTGACGGGAGGGACTGAAGCTTTCTTT. Full variable domain (outside the CDR3, taken from reference TRBV12-5 and TRBJ1-1): DARVTQTPRHKVTEMGQEVTMRCQPILGHNTVFWYRQTMMQGLELLAYFRNRAPLDDSGMPKDRFSAEMPDATLATLKIQPSEPRDSAVYFCASGLTGGTEAFFGQGTRLTVV.

This chain links TRBV14 with TRBJ2-5, with 7 bases aligning to TRBD2. CDR1 and CDR2 from the germline V gene are SGHDN and FVKESK. This CDR3 comprises 15 residues. V was pared by 4 bases and J by 5 bases, with 10 bases of the junction left unmatched. In DNA form, the CDR3 reads TGTGCCAGCAGCCCACGAGGGGCGGGAGCGGAGACCCAGTACTTC. Protein product: CASSPRGAGAETQYF.

This clonotype came up a few times. The chain employs TRBV20-1 and TRBJ2-5, with D maybe TRBD2 (5 bases). This CDR3 region has 14 residues. CDR1 and CDR2 from the germline V gene are DFQATT and SNEGSKA (reference sequence). The V gene lost 2 bases and the J gene lost 2 bases, with 12 bases spanning the gap. The CDR3 spells CSARLPGGQETQYF. CDR3 bases: TGCAGTGCTAGACTGCCCGGCGGGCAAGAGACCCAGTACTTC.

This clonotype was observed a handful of times. This chain connects TRBV25-1 to TRBJ1-1; the D gene is possibly TRBD1 (6 bases). Trimming removed 4 bases from V and 8 bases from J, with 14 bases in between. Germline V gives CDR1 MGHDK, CDR2 SYGVNS. The CDR3 loop spans 13 amino acids. The CDR3 loop is CASSAQGSGEAFF. The DNA of the CDR3 is TGTGCCAGCAGTGCACAGGGCTCTGGCGAAGCTTTCTTT.

This clonotype was found a few times. CDR3 region: CASSLLTANTEAFF. Here the CDR3 DNA reads TGTGCCAGCAGCTTGTTGACAGCGAACACTGAAGCTTTCTTT. V usage is TRBV7-9 and J usage is TRBJ1-1; TRBD1 might be the D (5 bases). The CDR3 is 14 amino acids. Germline-derived CDR1 and CDR2 are SEHNR and FQNEAQ (reference sequence). V was shortened by 3 bases and J by 1 base, with 9 bases between the two germline ends.

This clonotype was recorded a few times. The chain recombines TRBV20-1 with TRBJ2-1; TRBD2 aligns across 7 bases. Per the germline V gene, CDR1 is DFQATT and CDR2 is SNEGSKA (reference sequence). The CDR3 is 15 amino acids. V lost 5 bases to trimming and J lost 1 base; unmatched junction nucleotides: 8. This chain's CDR3 is CSAPPLAASYNEQFF. CDR3 bases: TGCAGTGCTCCCCCCCTAGCGGCTTCCTACAATGAGCAGTTCTTC.

This clonotype was counted a few times. The chain recombines TRBV20-1 with TRBJ2-7, with TRBD1 matching 7 bases. Looked up from germline, CDR1 is DFQATT and CDR2 is SNEGSKA (reference sequence). Trimming took 7 bases from V and 4 from J; bases not matched to a gene: 4. The CDR3 loop spans 11 amino acids. This CDR3 is CSVPTGYEQYF. The CDR3, as DNA: TGCAGTGTACCGACAGGGTACGAGCAGTACTTC.

In DNA, the CDR3 is TGTGCCAGCAGACCCAATCCCGGGGGAGGGAACACTGAAGCTTTCTTT. It specifies CASRPNPGGGNTEAFF. This chain uses TRBV3-1 with TRBJ1-1; tentatively, D is TRBD1 (5 bases). Germline-derived CDR1 and CDR2 are LGHDT and YNNKEL (reference sequence). V dropped 6 bases and J dropped 1 base, with 18 bases sitting between them. The CDR3 is 16 residues long.

The chain has TRBV5-1 and TRBJ1-2; possible D gene TRBD1, 6 bases. Trimming cost V 0 bases and J 6 bases, with 15 bases left between them. The CDR3 length is 15 residues. The germline V gene encodes CDR1 SGHRS and CDR2 YFSETQ. The CDR3 DNA follows: TGCGCCAGCAGCTTGGACCGGGACACCGCCGATGGCTACACCTTC. Its protein is CASSLDRDTADGYTF.